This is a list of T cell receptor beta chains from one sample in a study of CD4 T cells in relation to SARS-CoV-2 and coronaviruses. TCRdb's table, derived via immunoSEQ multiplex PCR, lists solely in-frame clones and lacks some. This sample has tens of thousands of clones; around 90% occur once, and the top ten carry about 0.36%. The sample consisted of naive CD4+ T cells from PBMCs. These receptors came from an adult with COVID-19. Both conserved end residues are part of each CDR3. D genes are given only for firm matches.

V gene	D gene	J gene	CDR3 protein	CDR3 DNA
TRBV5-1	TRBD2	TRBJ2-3	CASSMTSGRTDTQYF	TGCGCCAGCAGCATGACTAGCGGTCGCACAGATACGCAGTATTTT
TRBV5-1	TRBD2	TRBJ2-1	CASSLVPSLGLAGGYQAFF	TGCGCCAGCAGCTTGGTCCCCTCTCTTGGACTAGCGGGAGGCTACCAGGCGTTCTTC
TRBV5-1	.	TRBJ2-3	CASSLESSTDTQYF	TGCGCCAGCAGCTTGGAATCTAGCACAGATACGCAGTATTTT
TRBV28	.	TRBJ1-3	CASSSRLAGNTIYF	TGTGCCAGCAGTTCAAGGTTAGCTGGAAACACCATATATTTT
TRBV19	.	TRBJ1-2	CASSIDRTNYGYTF	TGTGCCAGTAGTATTGACAGAACCAACTATGGCTACACCTTC
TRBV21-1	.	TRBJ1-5	CASSKAGFGNQPQHF	TGTGCCAGCAGCAAAGCGGGTTTTGGCAATCAGCCCCAGCATTTT
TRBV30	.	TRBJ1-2	CAWRPGTGGFHGYTF	TGTGCCTGGAGGCCCGGGACTGGGGGGTTTCATGGCTACACCTTC
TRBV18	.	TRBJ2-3	CASSPKDGVPQYF	TGTGCCAGCTCACCAAAGGATGGGGTGCCGCAGTATTTT
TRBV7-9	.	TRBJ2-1	CASSPTPKGTVLLF	TGTGCCAGCAGCCCCACACCAAAGGGGACTGTGCTACTCTTC
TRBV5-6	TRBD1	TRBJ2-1	CASSLGTGYFGNEQFF	TGTGCCAGCAGCTTGGGGACAGGGTACTTTGGCAATGAGCAGTTCTTC
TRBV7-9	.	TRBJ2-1	CASSIPSEGVYEQFF	TGTGCCAGCAGCATACCGTCCGAGGGAGTTTATGAGCAGTTCTTC
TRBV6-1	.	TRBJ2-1	CASSEMGRGSNEQFF	TGTGCCAGCAGTGAAATGGGTCGGGGGAGTAATGAGCAGTTCTTC
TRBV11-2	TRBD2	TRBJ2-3	CASSQTSGVTDTQYF	TGTGCCAGCAGCCAGACTAGCGGGGTAACAGATACGCAGTATTTT
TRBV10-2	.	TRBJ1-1	CASSERYSNTEAFF	TGCGCCAGCAGTGAACGGTACTCAAACACTGAAGCTTTCTTT
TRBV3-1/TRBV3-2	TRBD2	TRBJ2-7	CASSKRTSGLDGYEQYF	TGTGCCAGCAGCAAGAGGACTAGCGGGCTAGACGGGTACGAGCAGTACTTC
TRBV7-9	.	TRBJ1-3	CASSLGEYRDPGNTIYF	TGTGCCAGCAGCTTAGGGGAATACAGGGACCCTGGAAACACCATATATTTT
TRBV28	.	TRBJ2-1	CASSRTEQFF	TGTGCCAGCAGCCGGACCGAGCAGTTCTTC
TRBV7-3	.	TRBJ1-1	CASSFLGGSTEAFF	TGTGCCAGCAGCTTCCTCGGGGGGAGCACTGAAGCTTTCTTT
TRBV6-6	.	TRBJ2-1	CASRYTLANEQFF	TGTGCCAGCAGATACACCCTAGCGAATGAGCAGTTCTTC
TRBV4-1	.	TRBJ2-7	CASGVSYEQYF	TGCGCCAGTGGGGTCTCCTACGAGCAGTACTTC
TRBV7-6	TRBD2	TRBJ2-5	CASSFAGLAGGPGETQYF	TGTGCCAGCAGCTTCGCTGGTCTGGCGGGAGGGCCGGGGGAGACCCAGTACTTC
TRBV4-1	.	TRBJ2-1	CASGRLAKNEQFF	TGCGCCAGCGGTCGGTTAGCAAAGAATGAGCAGTTCTTC
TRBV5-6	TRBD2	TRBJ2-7	CASSFWSSGSIYEQYF	TGTGCCAGCAGCTTTTGGTCTAGCGGGAGCATCTACGAGCAGTACTTC